Described below is a single T cell receptor (beta chain) sequence and its context. Its antigen remains unidentified. Sequencing was performed with immunoSEQ multiplex PCR; in TCRdb, only in-frame clones are kept and a portion is missing. The table shows approximately 330,000 clones, with about 77% occurring only once. The CDR3 is 15 residues long. V lost 5 bases, J lost 4 bases, and 8 bases stayed unmatched. Per the germline V gene, CDR1 is MNHEY and CDR2 is SVGAGI. The data were obtained in a study of cytotoxic CD8 clonotypes in ibrutinib-treated CLL. The overall study: It was after a median roughly 13 months of treatment, range 6 to 36, that response samples were taken. Each sample contained, on average, around 250,000 productive templates and roughly 100,000 productive rearrangements. Points from the study as a whole: Clonality went up at ibrutinib response and then declined back toward baseline at progression.

This clonotype was sampled from a human donor with chronic lymphocytic leukemia. The genes are TRBV6-5 and TRBJ2-7; 10 bases are a match to TRBD2. The sample consisted of PBMCs, taken before ibrutinib treatment. The CDR3 coding sequence is TGTGCCAGCAGTGGGCCGGGACTAGCGCGTTACGAGCAGTACTTC. Its translation is CASSGPGLARYEQYF.